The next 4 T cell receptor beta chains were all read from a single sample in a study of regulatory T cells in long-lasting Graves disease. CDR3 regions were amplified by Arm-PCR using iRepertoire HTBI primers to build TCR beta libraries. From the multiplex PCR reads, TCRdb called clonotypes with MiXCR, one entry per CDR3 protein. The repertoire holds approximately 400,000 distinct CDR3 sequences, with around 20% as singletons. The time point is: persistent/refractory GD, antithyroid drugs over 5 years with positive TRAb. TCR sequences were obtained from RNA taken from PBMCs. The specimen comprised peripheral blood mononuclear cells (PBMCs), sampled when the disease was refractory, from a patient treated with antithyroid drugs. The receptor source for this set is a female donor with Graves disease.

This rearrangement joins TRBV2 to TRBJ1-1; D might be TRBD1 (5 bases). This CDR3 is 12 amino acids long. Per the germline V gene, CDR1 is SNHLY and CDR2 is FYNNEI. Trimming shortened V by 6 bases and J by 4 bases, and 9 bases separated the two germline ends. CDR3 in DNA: TGTGCCAGCAGGGGACTGCCCACTGAAGCTTTCTTT. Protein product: CASRGLPTEAFF.

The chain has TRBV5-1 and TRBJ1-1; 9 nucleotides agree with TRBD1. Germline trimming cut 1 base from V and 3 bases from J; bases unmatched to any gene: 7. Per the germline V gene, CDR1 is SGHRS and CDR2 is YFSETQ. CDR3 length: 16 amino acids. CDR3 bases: TGCGCCAGCAGCTTGTCTCGACGGGACAGGGACACTGAAGCTTTCTTT. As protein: CASSLSRRDRDTEAFF.

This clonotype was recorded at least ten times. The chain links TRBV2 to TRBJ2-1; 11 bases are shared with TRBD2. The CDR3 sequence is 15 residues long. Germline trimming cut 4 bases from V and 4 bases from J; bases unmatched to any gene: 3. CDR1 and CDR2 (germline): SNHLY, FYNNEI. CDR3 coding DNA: TGTGCCAGCAGTGCACTAGCGGGAGCTTACAATGAGCAGTTCTTC. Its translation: CASSALAGAYNEQFF.

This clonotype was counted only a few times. CDR3 in amino acids: CASSSRPGLLAQYF. The CDR3 DNA reads as TGTGCCAGCAGCTCCCGGCCGGGACTTCTTGCGCAGTACTTC. The rearrangement links TRBV7-9 to TRBJ2-7; possibly TRBD2 for D (6 bases). V lost 4 bases and J 9 bases, leaving 19 bases between the germline ends. Looked up from germline, CDR1 is SEHNR and CDR2 is FQNEAQ (reference sequence). There are 14 residues in the CDR3.